Listed below are T cell receptor beta chains from one sample, sequenced in a study of cytomegalovirus exposure and HLA in healthy donors. Here immunoSEQ multiplex PCR was the method, and the copy in TCRdb shows in-frame clones only, minus some. The sample records over 95,000 clones, 74% being singletons. Sequenced sample: PBMCs. Receptors were obtained from a human donor in good health. CDR3s include the opening cysteine and the closing phenylalanine or tryptophan. The D gene is left open where the match is weak. Clone sizes are given selectively: once, few, many, or a class where the clone is expanded.

V: TRBV4-1; J: TRBJ1-4; size: few; D: TRBD1; DNA: TGCGCCAGCAGCCAATGGGGGACAGAGAATGAAAAACTGTTTTTT; CDR3: CASSQWGTENEKLFF
V: TRBV27; J: TRBJ2-1; size: .; D: TRBD2; DNA: TGTGCCAGCAGCCGACTAGCGGGAGGGAACTACAATGAGCAGTTCTTC; CDR3: CASSRLAGGNYNEQFF
V: TRBV5-8; J: TRBJ1-6; size: .; D: .; DNA: TGTGCCAGCAGCCCACGGGGGGGCGCGGATAATTCACCCCTCCACTTT; CDR3: CASSPRGGADNSPLHF
V: TRBV18; J: TRBJ2-7; size: .; D: TRBD1; DNA: TGTGCCAGCTCACCCCGACAGGGGGCCTACGAGCAGTACTTC; CDR3: CASSPRQGAYEQYF
V: TRBV6-6; J: TRBJ2-5; size: .; D: TRBD2; DNA: TGTGCCAGCGCTAGCGGGAGCCAAAGGACCCAGTACTTC; CDR3: CASASGSQRTQYF
V: TRBV11-2; J: TRBJ1-1; size: .; D: TRBD1; DNA: TGTGCCAGCAGCCTCGGACAGGGTTCTGAAGCTTTCTTT; CDR3: CASSLGQGSEAFF
V: TRBV4-1; J: TRBJ2-1; size: .; D: TRBD2; DNA: TGCGCCAGCAGCCAGGCCGGGACTAGCTACCATGAGCAGTTCTTC; CDR3: CASSQAGTSYHEQFF
V: TRBV28; J: TRBJ1-4; size: few; D: TRBD1; DNA: TGTGCCAGCAGGGGGGGGACAGGGGGAGAAAAACTGTTTTTT; CDR3: CASRGGTGGEKLFF
V: TRBV5-8; J: TRBJ2-5; size: .; D: TRBD1; DNA: TGTGCCAGCAACAAGGGACAGGGGAAGACCCAGTACTTC; CDR3: CASNKGQGKTQYF
V: TRBV5-6; J: TRBJ1-3; size: .; D: .; DNA: TGTGCCAGCAGCTTGGTCAGGGCAGATGGAAACACCATATATTTT; CDR3: CASSLVRADGNTIYF
V: TRBV27; J: TRBJ1-6; size: .; D: TRBD1; DNA: TGTGCCAGCAATGCCCGGGACAGGAGTTATAATTCACCCCTCCACTTT; CDR3: CASNARDRSYNSPLHF
V: TRBV7-8; J: TRBJ2-1; size: once; D: .; DNA: TGTGCCAGCAGCAGGGCTTTGACAGTCCCCTACAATGAGCAGTTCTTC; CDR3: CASSRALTVPYNEQFF
V: TRBV6-5; J: TRBJ1-4; size: .; D: TRBD1; DNA: TGTGCCAGCAGTTCTAACCTCGGGACAGGGCCTGAAAAACTGTTTTTT; CDR3: CASSSNLGTGPEKLFF
V: TRBV7-8; J: TRBJ2-5; size: few; D: .; DNA: TGTGCCAGCGGGACAAGGAGGGAGACCCAGTACTTC; CDR3: CASGTRRETQYF
V: TRBV4-2; J: TRBJ1-6; size: .; D: .; DNA: TGTGCCAGCAGCCAAGATTGGAGCTCCTATAATTCACCCCTCCACTTT; CDR3: CASSQDWSSYNSPLHF
V: TRBV4-3; J: TRBJ2-2; size: .; D: TRBD1; DNA: TGCGCCAGCAGCCTCCTAGGGGGCCCCGGGGAGCTGTTTTTT; CDR3: CASSLLGGPGELFF
V: TRBV6-6; J: TRBJ2-7; size: .; D: .; DNA: TGTGCCAGCTGTCGGGACTTAAACTCCTACGAGCAGTACTTC; CDR3: CASCRDLNSYEQYF
V: TRBV5-5; J: TRBJ2-7; size: few; D: TRBD2; DNA: TGTGCCAGCAGCCCCCCGACTAGCGGGAGGGCCTACGAGCAGTACTTC; CDR3: CASSPPTSGRAYEQYF
V: TRBV6-5; J: TRBJ2-3; size: .; D: TRBD2; DNA: TGTGCCAGCAGAAGTAGGTCGGGGGGGACAGATACGCAGTATTTT; CDR3: CASRSRSGGTDTQYF
V: TRBV23-1; J: TRBJ2-3; size: once; D: TRBD1; DNA: TGCGCCAGCAGCCCAGATTCGAAAACAGGGGTCTGGGCAGATACGCAGTATTTT; CDR3: CASSPDSKTGVWADTQYF
V: TRBV5-1; J: TRBJ2-1; size: few; D: TRBD2; DNA: TGCGCCAGCAGCCGGACTAGCGGGAGTTCCTACAATGAGCAGTTCTTC; CDR3: CASSRTSGSSYNEQFF
V: TRBV5-1; J: TRBJ2-1; size: .; D: TRBD2; DNA: TGCGCCAGCAGCTTGGGCGGGAGCAACTCCAATGAGCAGTTCTTC; CDR3: CASSLGGSNSNEQFF
V: TRBV11-2; J: TRBJ1-4; size: .; D: .; DNA: TGTGCCAGCAGCTTAGATCGGGGAGGGGTTGAAAAACTGTTTTTT; CDR3: CASSLDRGGVEKLFF
V: TRBV7-7; J: TRBJ1-6; size: few; D: .; DNA: TGTGCTAGCAGCTTGACAGGAACTTCACCCCTCCACTTT; CDR3: CASSLTGTSPLHF
V: TRBV21-1; J: TRBJ2-1; size: .; D: .; DNA: TGTGCCAGATACCCCCTAGAGGGACAGGGGGCGCCTCCCCCCTACAATGAGCAGTTCTTC; CDR3: CARYPLEGQGAPPPYNEQFF
V: TRBV7-2; J: TRBJ1-6; size: .; D: TRBD1; DNA: TGTGCCAGCACCCAGGGGGTCTTCGATAATTCACCCCTCCACTTT; CDR3: CASTQGVFDNSPLHF
V: TRBV29-1; J: TRBJ2-1; size: .; D: .; DNA: TGCAGCGTTTCAACAACAAGTGAGCAGTTCTTC; CDR3: CSVSTTSEQFF
V: TRBV6-4; J: TRBJ2-1; size: .; D: TRBD2; DNA: TGTGCCAGCAGTGACTTAGCGGGAGCTTACAATGAGCAGTTCTTC; CDR3: CASSDLAGAYNEQFF
V: TRBV2; J: TRBJ2-1; size: once; D: .; DNA: TGTGCCAGCACAAGGGACAACGGCCCCAATGAGCAGTTCTTC; CDR3: CASTRDNGPNEQFF
V: TRBV5-1; J: TRBJ2-1; size: few; D: TRBD1; DNA: TGCGCCAGCAGCTTGGAACCGGGACAGGGTGGGAGGGAGCAGTTCTTC; CDR3: CASSLEPGQGGREQFF
V: TRBV29-1; J: TRBJ2-3; size: .; D: TRBD1; DNA: TGCAGCGGAACGGACAGGGGGTCAGATACGCAGTATTTT; CDR3: CSGTDRGSDTQYF
V: TRBV19; J: TRBJ1-1; size: .; D: .; DNA: TGTGCCAGTTCCTTCACCCCCGGGGACACTGAAGCTTTCTTT; CDR3: CASSFTPGDTEAFF
V: TRBV5-4; J: TRBJ1-3; size: .; D: .; DNA: TGTGCCAGCAGCTTGGCGGGAGGGAGGATGAACACCATATATTTT; CDR3: CASSLAGGRMNTIYF